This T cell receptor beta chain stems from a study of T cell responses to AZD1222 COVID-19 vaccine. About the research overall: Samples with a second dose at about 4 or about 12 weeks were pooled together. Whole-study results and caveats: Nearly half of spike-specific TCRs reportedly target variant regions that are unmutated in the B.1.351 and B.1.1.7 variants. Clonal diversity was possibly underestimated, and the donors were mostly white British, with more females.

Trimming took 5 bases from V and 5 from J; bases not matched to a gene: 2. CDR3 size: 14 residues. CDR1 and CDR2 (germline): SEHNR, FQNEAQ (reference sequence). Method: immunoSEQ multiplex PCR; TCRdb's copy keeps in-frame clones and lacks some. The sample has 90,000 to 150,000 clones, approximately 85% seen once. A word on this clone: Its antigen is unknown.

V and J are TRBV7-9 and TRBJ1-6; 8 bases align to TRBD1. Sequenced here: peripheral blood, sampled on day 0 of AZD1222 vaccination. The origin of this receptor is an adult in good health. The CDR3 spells CASSGDRNNSPLHF. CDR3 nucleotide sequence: TGTGCCAGCAGCGGGGACAGGAATAATTCACCCCTCCACTTT.